This T cell receptor (beta chain) was recorded in a study of cytomegalovirus exposure and HLA in healthy donors. Trimming shortened V by 5 bases and J by 0 bases, and 9 bases separated the two germline ends. Looked up from germline, CDR1 is PRHDT and CDR2 is FYEKMQ (reference sequence). The CDR3 length is 14 residues. 60 Vbeta and 13 Jbeta primers were used in PCR. The protocol was immunoSEQ multiplex PCR, while the TCRdb copy is restricted to in-frame clones and leaves out a portion. Of around 170,000 clones in the sample, 71% were seen once. V usage is TRBV13 and J usage is TRBJ2-3; D remains ambiguous. The sequence derives from a girl aged 5-17 years in good health and CMV-seronegative. Sequences were obtained from PBMCs. The CDR3 coding sequence is TGTGCCAGCAGCCCCCAAGCTAGCACAGATACGCAGTATTTT. The encoded protein is CASSPQASTDTQYF.